These 28 T cell receptor beta chains came from one sample sequenced in a study of beta chain features in type 1 diabetes. All of the isolated RNA was reverse transcribed, so expressed TCRB transcripts were sequenced. Repertoires were generated with immunoSEQ multiplex PCR, while TCRdb's copy carries only in-frame clones and drops some. The sample consists of some 150,000 clones, more than 9% of them appearing once. Material for sequencing was naive CD4+ T cells from blood. The receptors originated from a man aged 18 to 35 in good health.

This CDR3 is CASSLPPRAAGMNTEAFF. The CDR3 coding sequence is TGTGCCAGCAGCTTACCACCTCGTGCGGCCGGTATGAACACTGAAGCTTTCTTT. The V and J genes are TRBV7-9 and TRBJ1-1; no definite D call. CDR3 length equals 18 residues. Between the trimmed V and J ends, which lost 2 bases and 0 bases, there was a span of 19 bases. From germline, CDR1 is SEHNR and CDR2 FQNEAQ (reference sequence).

This clone was seen a handful of times. This chain joins TRBV7-2 and TRBJ2-1, with 8 bases lining up with TRBD2. Germline CDR1 SGHTA, CDR2 FQGNSA. V shed 4 bases, J shed 6 bases, and the junction held 2 bases outside the gene matches. The CDR3 runs 13 residues. CDR3 nucleotide sequence: TGTGCCAGCAGCTCCGGGGGGGGCAATGAGCAGTTCTTC. It specifies CASSSGGGNEQFF.

The V and J genes are TRBV18 and TRBJ1-4; D not resolved. V lost 6 bases, J lost 2 bases, and 7 bases lay in between. The CDR3 runs 13 residues. Germline V gives CDR1 KGHSH, CDR2 LQKENI. CDR3 sequence (DNA): TGTGCCAGCTCGGGCCGCACTAATGAAAAACTGTTTTTT. Amino acids: CASSGRTNEKLFF.

The chain joins TRBV7-7 to TRBJ2-1; 13 bases match TRBD2. The CDR3 has 13 residues. J lost 10 bases, V lost 5 bases, and 2 bases had no gene match. Germline values: CDR1 SSHAT, CDR2 FNYEAQ (reference sequence). The DNA for the CDR3 is TGTGCCAGCAGCCCGGGACTAGCGGGGGAGCAGTTCTTC. Protein: CASSPGLAGEQFF.

The rearrangement links TRBV18 to TRBJ2-1; 8 bases align to TRBD1. J lost 5 bases, V lost 0 bases, and 6 bases had no gene match. This CDR3 contains 16 residues. Germline lookup yields CDR1 KGHSH and CDR2 LQKENI. As DNA, the CDR3 is TGTGCCAGCTCACCACCGGCAGGGGGCGCCCACAATGAGCAGTTCTTC. Its protein product is CASSPPAGGAHNEQFF.

Many counts were recorded for this clone. V gene TRBV7-9 combines with J gene TRBJ2-3; no definite D call. Germline V gene sequence: CDR1 SEHNR, CDR2 FQNEAQ (reference sequence). CDR3 size: 13 residues. V shed 6 bases and J shed 2 bases, with 9 bases lying between them. As DNA, the CDR3 is TGTGCCAGCAGTTCCACATACACAGATACGCAGTATTTT. Protein sequence: CASSSTYTDTQYF.

This clone has only a few counts. CDR3 amino acids: CASSFGTPDQETQYF. The DNA of the CDR3 is TGTGCCAGCAGTTTCGGGACACCAGACCAAGAGACCCAGTACTTC. The genes are TRBV6-5 and TRBJ2-5; D is possibly TRBD1 (6 bases). The CDR3 runs 15 residues. V lost 4 bases, J lost 0 bases, and 12 bases lay in between. Germline V gene data show CDR1 as MNHEY and CDR2 as SVGAGI.

At least ten counts were recorded for this clone. The CDR3 region is CASSLVGGMNTEAFF. CDR3 in DNA: TGCGCCAGCAGCTTGGTCGGGGGGATGAACACTGAAGCTTTCTTT. This chain joins TRBV5-1 and TRBJ1-1; D may be TRBD1 (5 bases). Trimming left V 0 bases short and J 0 bases short, with 9 bases between. This CDR3 contains 15 residues. Germline V gene sequence: CDR1 SGHRS, CDR2 YFSETQ. Filled out from reference TRBV5-1 and TRBJ1-1, the complete variable domain reads KAGVTQTPRYLIKTRGQQVTLSCSPISGHRSVSWYQQTPGQGLQFLFEYFSETQRNKGNFPGRFSGRQFSNSRSEMNVSTLELGDSALYLCASSLVGGMNTEAFFGQGTRLTVV.

The V call is TRBV7-2, the J call TRBJ2-5; 11 bases match TRBD1. The CDR3 runs to 15 residues. Germline CDR1 is SGHTA and CDR2 is FQGNSA. V was clipped by 3 bases and J by 3 bases; unmatched bases: 3. CDR3 sequence reads: CASSLDRGRKETQYF. The CDR3 nucleotides are TGTGCCAGCAGCTTGGACAGGGGGCGGAAAGAGACCCAGTACTTC.

The V gene is TRBV14, the J gene TRBJ2-3; possibly TRBD1 for D (6 bases). V lost 0 bases to trimming and J lost 3 bases, with 13 bases between them. The germline CDR1 and CDR2 sequences are SGHDN and FVKESK. The CDR3 has 16 amino acids. DNA of the CDR3: TGTGCCAGCAGCCAAGATGGCAGGGGTCGGACAGATACGCAGTATTTT. It is translated as CASSQDGRGRTDTQYF.

The V call is TRBV5-4, the J call TRBJ2-2; D may be TRBD1 (6 bases). The CDR3 has 15 amino acids. V was shortened by 2 bases and J by 0 bases, with 8 bases between the two germline ends. Germline V gene lookup returns CDR1 SGHNT and CDR2 YYREEE (reference sequence). This chain's CDR3 is CASSLDRSNTGELFF. The CDR3 coding sequence is TGTGCCAGCAGCTTAGACAGGTCGAACACCGGGGAGCTGTTTTTT.

This clone was counted many times. The chain carries TRBV4-2 and TRBJ2-5, with TRBD1 identical over 8 bases. The trim removed 3 bases at V and 4 bases at J, leaving 4 bases unmatched. The germline gives CDR1 LGHNA, CDR2 YNFKEQ. The CDR3 totals 14 residues. The CDR3 loop reads CASSQTDRGETQYF. In nucleotides, the CDR3 is TGTGCCAGCAGCCAGACCGACAGGGGAGAGACCCAGTACTTC.

This clone was seen a handful of times. The J gene is TRBJ1-3, the V gene TRBV9, with a tentative D call TRBD1 (5 bases). CDR1 and CDR2 from the germline V gene are SGDLS and YYNGEE. The V gene lost 0 bases and the J gene lost 2 bases, with 12 bases spanning the gap. The CDR3 length is 16 residues. The CDR3 sequence is CASSVVPGGAGNTIYF. The CDR3 region has the DNA TGTGCCAGCAGCGTAGTCCCGGGGGGGGCTGGAAACACCATATATTTT.

The V and J genes are TRBV5-6 and TRBJ1-6; TRBD1 is a possible D gene (6 bases). The CDR3 sequence is 16 residues long. Trimming left V 4 bases short and J 0 bases short, with 11 bases between. In germline, CDR1 is SGHDT, CDR2 YYEEEE. The CDR3 spells CASSGTGSSYNSPLHF. Here the CDR3 DNA reads TGTGCCAGCAGCGGAACAGGGAGCTCCTATAATTCACCCCTCCACTTT.

The V and J genes are TRBV4-2 and TRBJ2-5; 8 nucleotides agree with TRBD1. V shed 3 bases, J shed 5 bases, and the junction held 14 bases outside the gene matches. The CDR3 length is 17 residues. CDR1 is LGHNA, CDR2 YNFKEQ, per germline. The DNA of the CDR3 is TGTGCCAGCAGCCATATCCAAGGGACAGGCGGCGGGGAGACCCAGTACTTC. Amino acid sequence: CASSHIQGTGGGETQYF.

This clone was counted a few times. The V call is TRBV9, the J call TRBJ2-2; the D gene is possibly TRBD2 (5 bases). The V end was cut by 0 bases, the J end by 5 bases, with 14 bases between. CDR3 size: 16 residues. Germline V gene lookup returns CDR1 SGDLS and CDR2 YYNGEE. The CDR3 protein is CASSVAVGEYTGELFF. The CDR3, as DNA: TGTGCCAGCAGCGTAGCTGTCGGGGAGTATACCGGGGAGCTGTTTTTT. Full variable domain (remainder filled in from reference TRBV9 and TRBJ2-2): DSGVTQTPKHLITATGQRVTLRCSPRSGDLSVYWYQQSLDQGLQFLIQYYNGEERAKGNILERFSAQQFPDLHSELNLSSLELGDSALYFCASSVAVGEYTGELFFGEGSRLTVL.

The chain's CDR3 is CASSPGHRAWEQYF. The CDR3, as DNA: TGTGCCAGCTCACCTGGGCACCGAGCCTGGGAGCAGTACTTC. The chain carries TRBV18 and TRBJ2-7; the D is unclear. V dropped 3 bases and J dropped 7 bases, with 16 bases sitting between them. The CDR3 has 14 residues. CDR1 is KGHSH and CDR2 is LQKENI in the germline V gene.

This clone was seen only a few times. J is TRBJ1-2 and V is TRBV5-1; D perhaps matches TRBD1 (5 bases). Germline-derived CDR1 and CDR2 are SGHRS and YFSETQ. CDR3 length: 15 residues. With 1 base removed from V and 7 bases from J, the gap between germline ends came to 17 bases. The CDR3 spells CASSLSLQGAGGYTF. In DNA, the CDR3 is TGCGCCAGCAGCTTGTCATTGCAGGGAGCGGGTGGCTACACCTTC. Variable domain in full (rest from reference TRBV5-1 and TRBJ1-2): KAGVTQTPRYLIKTRGQQVTLSCSPISGHRSVSWYQQTPGQGLQFLFEYFSETQRNKGNFPGRFSGRQFSNSRSEMNVSTLELGDSALYLCASSLSLQGAGGYTFGSGTRLTVV.

The J gene is TRBJ2-7, the V gene TRBV7-2; no firm D call. Germline CDR1 and CDR2: SGHTA and FQGNSA. The CDR3 sequence is 14 residues long. Trimming cost V 1 base and J 3 bases, with 10 bases left between them. The CDR3 reads CASSLDLLGYEQYF. CDR3 nucleotides: TGTGCCAGCAGCTTAGACTTGCTCGGCTACGAGCAGTACTTC.

This sequence joins TRBV5-4 and TRBJ1-4, with 11 nucleotides matching TRBD1. V dropped 0 bases and J dropped 6; count of bases not matched to a gene: 4. CDR1 and CDR2 from the germline V gene are SGHNT and YYREEE (reference sequence). There are 16 residues in the CDR3. Here the CDR3 DNA reads TGTGCCAGCAGCTTGGGGGACAGGGGGAGTCATGAAAAACTGTTTTTT. Translated, it gives CASSLGDRGSHEKLFF.

This clone came up a few times. The gene calls are TRBV29-1 and TRBJ2-3, with a tentative D call TRBD2 (5 bases). The V gene's germline CDR1 is SQVTM and CDR2 ANQGSEA. The CDR3 spans 14 residues. The V end lost 0 bases, the J end lost 6 bases, and 13 bases lay between the germline ends. CDR3 sequence reads: CSVEEVGLVDTQYF. The CDR3 bases are TGCAGCGTTGAAGAAGTTGGACTCGTGGATACGCAGTATTTT.

The rearrangement links TRBV7-9 to TRBJ2-3; possibly TRBD1 for D (6 bases). From germline, CDR1 is SEHNR and CDR2 FQNEAQ (reference sequence). The CDR3 sequence is 14 residues long. V was pared by 1 base and J by 10 bases, with 15 bases between. The CDR3 nucleotides read TGTGCCAGCAGCTTAGGGTTCCCAGGGGCGGCGCAGTATTTT. Amino acids: CASSLGFPGAAQYF.

This chain uses TRBV6-1 with TRBJ2-3; no definite D call. Between the trimmed V and J ends, which lost 7 bases and 4 bases, there was a span of 6 bases. The CDR3 runs to 11 residues. Germline lookup yields CDR1 MNHNS and CDR2 SASEGT. For the CDR3, the DNA is TGTGCCAGCATCGCAGCAGATACGCAGTATTTT. As protein: CASIAADTQYF.

This clone was found a few times. The rearrangement joins TRBV6-5 to TRBJ2-7, with a tentative D call TRBD2 (5 bases). Germline V CDR1 and CDR2: MNHEY, SVGAGI. V lost 7 bases and J lost 0, with 7 bases in between. The CDR3 sequence is 12 residues long. The CDR3 DNA is TGTGCCAGCACGGGGATCTCCTACGAGCAGTACTTC. Amino acids: CASTGISYEQYF.

This chain connects TRBV2 to TRBJ2-5; no clear D gene. Germline CDR1 reads SNHLY; CDR2 reads FYNNEI. Trimming left V 3 bases short and J 1 base short, with 6 bases between. The CDR3 contains 13 residues. CDR3 sequence (DNA): TGTGCCAGCAGTGACAGGATCCAAGAGACCCAGTACTTC. Translated, it gives CASSDRIQETQYF.

At least ten counts were recorded for this clone. The chain has TRBV4-1 and TRBJ1-1; weak D call: TRBD1 (6 bases). CDR1 MGHRA and CDR2 YSYEKL come from the germline V gene. V dropped 5 bases and J dropped 0 bases, with 10 bases sitting between them. The CDR3 covers 14 residues. The CDR3 reads CASSGDNMNTEAFF. CDR3 DNA: TGCGCCAGCAGCGGGGACAACATGAACACTGAAGCTTTCTTT.

This clone showed up just a few times. The rearrangement links TRBV5-4 to TRBJ1-6; no clear D gene. V lost 4 bases to trimming and J lost 8 bases, with 16 bases between them. Per germline, CDR1 SGHNT and CDR2 YYREEE (reference sequence). The CDR3 length is 15 residues. CDR3 in amino acids: CASSLGPGVDSPLHF. CDR3 DNA: TGTGCCAGCAGCCTGGGTCCGGGAGTCGATTCACCCCTCCACTTT.

This clone has only a few counts. V is TRBV11-2 and J is TRBJ2-3; 10 positions match TRBD1. J lost 4 bases, V lost 5 bases, and 9 bases had no gene match. Germline CDR1 and CDR2: SGHAT and FQNNGV. This CDR3 has 16 amino acids. CDR3 residues: CASSKLGQGSADTQYF. The CDR3, as DNA: TGTGCCAGCAGCAAATTGGGACAGGGGAGCGCAGATACGCAGTATTTT.